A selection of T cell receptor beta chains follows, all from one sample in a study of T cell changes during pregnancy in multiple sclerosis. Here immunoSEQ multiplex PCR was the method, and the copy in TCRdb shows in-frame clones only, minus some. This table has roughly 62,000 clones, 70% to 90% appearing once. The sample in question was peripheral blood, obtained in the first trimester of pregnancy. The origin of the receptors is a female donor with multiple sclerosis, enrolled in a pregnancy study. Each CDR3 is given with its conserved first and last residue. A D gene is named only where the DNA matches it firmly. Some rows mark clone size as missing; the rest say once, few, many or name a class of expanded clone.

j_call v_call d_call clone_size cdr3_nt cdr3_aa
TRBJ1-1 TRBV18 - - TGTGCCAGCTCACCAAGAGGCTTGAACACTGAAGCTTTCTTT CASSPRGLNTEAFF
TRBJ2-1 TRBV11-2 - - TGTGCCAGCAGCCGTACCCCAGCGGGCAATGAGCAGTTCTTC CASSRTPAGNEQFF
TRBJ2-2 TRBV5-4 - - TGTGCCAGCAGTTATGACAGGAACACCGGGGAGCTGTTTTTT CASSYDRNTGELFF
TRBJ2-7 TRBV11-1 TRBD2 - TGTGCCAGCAGCTCAGTGACTAGCGGGGAGTCCTACGAGCAGTACTTC CASSSVTSGESYEQYF
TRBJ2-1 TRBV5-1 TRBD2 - TGCGCCAGCAGCTTTAGCGGGACGTACAATGAGCAGTTCTTC CASSFSGTYNEQFF
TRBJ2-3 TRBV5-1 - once TGCGCCAGCAGCTTGTCGGGAGATACGCAGTATTTT CASSLSGDTQYF
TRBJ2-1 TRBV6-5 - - TGTGCCAGCGTAAGAGGGTATGAGCAGTTCTTC CASVRGYEQFF
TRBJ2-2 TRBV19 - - TGTGCCAGTAGTTCCAGAAGGCAGGGCCAGCTGTTTTTT CASSSRRQGQLFF
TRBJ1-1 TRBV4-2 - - TGTGCCAGCAGCCAGACGGGGAACACTGAAGCTTTCTTT CASSQTGNTEAFF
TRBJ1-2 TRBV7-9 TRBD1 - TGTGCCAGCAGCGGGGGACAGTCGAACTATGGCTACACCTTC CASSGGQSNYGYTF
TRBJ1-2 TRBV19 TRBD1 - TGTGCCAGTTGGTGGGGGACAGGCGCTAACTATGGCTACACCTTC CASWWGTGANYGYTF
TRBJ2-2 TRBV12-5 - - TGTGCTAGTGGTTTGGTACAAGTCGGGACAAACACCGGGGAGCTGTTTTTT CASGLVQVGTNTGELFF
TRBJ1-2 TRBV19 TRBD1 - TGTGCCAGTAGTTTTGGACAGGGAGCTAACTATGGCTACACCTTC CASSFGQGANYGYTF
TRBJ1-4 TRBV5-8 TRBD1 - TGTGCCAGCAGCTCAGACAGGGCTGGTGAAGTTAAACTGTTTTTT CASSSDRAGEVKLFF
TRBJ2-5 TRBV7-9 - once TGTGCCAGCAGCCCCTCCGGCGGACAAGAGACCCAGTACTTC CASSPSGGQETQYF
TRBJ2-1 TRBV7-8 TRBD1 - TGTGCCAGCAGCTTACGAGAGGGGGCGGTGGCAATCCCGATGTTCTTC CASSLREGAVAIPMFF
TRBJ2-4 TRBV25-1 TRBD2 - TGTGCCAGCAGTGATTTGGTAGCGGGGGGGCAAAACATTCAGTACTTC CASSDLVAGGQNIQYF
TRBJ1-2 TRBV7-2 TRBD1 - TGTGCCAGCAGCTCAGGGACAGGGGCTAACTATGGCTACACCTTC CASSSGTGANYGYTF
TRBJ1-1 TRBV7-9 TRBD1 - TGTGCCAGCAGGCCGACAGGGCCGAACACTGAAGCTTTCTTT CASRPTGPNTEAFF
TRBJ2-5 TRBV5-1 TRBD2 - TGCGCCAGCAGCCCCGGGGCTAGCGGGAGGTCCCACCAAGAGACCCAGTACTTC CASSPGASGRSHQETQYF
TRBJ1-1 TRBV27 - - TGTGCCAGCAGTTTTGATGAGGGCGGGAACACTGAAGCTTTCTTT CASSFDEGGNTEAFF
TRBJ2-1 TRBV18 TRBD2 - TGTGCCAGCTCACCCTCGGCGGGAGAGTCCTATGAGCAGTTCTTC CASSPSAGESYEQFF
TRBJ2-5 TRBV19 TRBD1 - TGTGCCAGTAGCAGGGGGCTCTTGGTAGAGACCCAGTACTTC CASSRGLLVETQYF
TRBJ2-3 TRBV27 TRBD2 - TGTGCCAGCAGTACCGGGACTATAAGAACAGATACGCAGTATTTT CASSTGTIRTDTQYF
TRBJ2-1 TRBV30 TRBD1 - TGTGCCGGGACAGTTAACTACAATGAGCAGTTCTTC CAGTVNYNEQFF
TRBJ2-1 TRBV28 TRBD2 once TGTGCCAGCAGTTTCCCCGGACTAGCGGGAGGACGAAATGAGCAGTTCTTC CASSFPGLAGGRNEQFF